The T cell receptor (beta chain) described here comes from a study of glioma-infiltrating T cells after dendritic cell vaccination. Study background: Monocyte-derived dendritic cells, cultured six to seven days with IL-4 and GM-CSF, were pulsed with autologous tumor lysate. Overall study findings and caveats: Only a small number of patients had complete blood and tumor samples. Longer survival after dendritic cell vaccination followed higher pretreatment TIL content.

No glioblastoma patient carried an isocitrate dehydrogenase mutation. A note on this clone: Its matching antigen is unknown.

The assay was immunoSEQ multiplex PCR, and TCRdb's table has in-frame clones only and misses some. The sample includes roughly 96,000 clones, approximately 80% seen only once; the top ten take approximately 6%. Germline V gene lookup returns CDR1 MNHEY and CDR2 SVGAGI. The CDR3 runs 16 residues. V gave up 2 bases and J gave up 1 base; unmatched junction bases: 4. The input for sequencing was blood, taken before dendritic cell vaccination. The V gene is TRBV6-5, the J gene TRBJ1-5; 8 bases agree with TRBD1. The clonotype comes from a human donor with glioblastoma. The CDR3 is CASSYPGGLSNQPQHF. The CDR3 bases are TGTGCCAGCAGTTACCCAGGGGGCTTGAGCAATCAGCCCCAGCATTTT.